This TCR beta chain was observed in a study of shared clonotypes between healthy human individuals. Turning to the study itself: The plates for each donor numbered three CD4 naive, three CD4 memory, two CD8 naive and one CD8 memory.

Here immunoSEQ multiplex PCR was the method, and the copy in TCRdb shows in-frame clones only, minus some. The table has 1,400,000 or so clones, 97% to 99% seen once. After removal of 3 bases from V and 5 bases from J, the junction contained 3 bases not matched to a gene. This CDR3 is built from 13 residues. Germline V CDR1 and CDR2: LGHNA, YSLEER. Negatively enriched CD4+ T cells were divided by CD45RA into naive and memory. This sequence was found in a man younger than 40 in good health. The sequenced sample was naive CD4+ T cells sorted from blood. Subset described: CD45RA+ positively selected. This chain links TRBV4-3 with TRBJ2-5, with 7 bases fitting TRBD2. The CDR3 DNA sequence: TGCGCCAGCAGCCATAACGGGGGGGAGACCCAGTACTTC. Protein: CASSHNGGETQYF.